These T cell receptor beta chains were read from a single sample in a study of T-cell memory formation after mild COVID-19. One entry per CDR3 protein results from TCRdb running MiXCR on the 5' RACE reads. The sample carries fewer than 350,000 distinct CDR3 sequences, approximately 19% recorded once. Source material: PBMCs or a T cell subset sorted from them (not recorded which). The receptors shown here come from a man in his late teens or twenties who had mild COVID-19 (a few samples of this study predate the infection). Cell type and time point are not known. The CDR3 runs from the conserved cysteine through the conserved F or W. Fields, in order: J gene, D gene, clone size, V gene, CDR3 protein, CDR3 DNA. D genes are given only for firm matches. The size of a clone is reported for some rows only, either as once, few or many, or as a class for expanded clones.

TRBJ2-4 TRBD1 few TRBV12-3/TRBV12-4 CASSWRQGDENIQYF TGTGCCAGCAGTTGGAGACAGGGGGACGAAAACATTCAGTACTTC
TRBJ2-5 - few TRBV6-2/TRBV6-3 CASSYETQYF TGTGCCAGCAGTTATGAGACCCAGTACTTC
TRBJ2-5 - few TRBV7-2 CASSLDGQQETQYF TGTGCCAGCAGCTTGGACGGGCAGCAAGAGACCCAGTACTTC
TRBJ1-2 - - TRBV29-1 CSVSENNYGYTF TGCAGCGTTTCCGAGAATAACTATGGCTACACCTTC
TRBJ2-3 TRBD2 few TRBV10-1 CASSEGSGGAGDTQYF TGCGCCAGCAGTGAGGGGAGCGGGGGGGCCGGGGATACGCAGTATTTT
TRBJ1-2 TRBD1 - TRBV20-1 CSARGQGANGYTF TGCAGTGCTAGAGGACAGGGGGCGAATGGCTACACCTTC
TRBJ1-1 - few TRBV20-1 CSANLNMNTEAFF TGCAGTGCTAACCTAAACATGAACACTGAAGCTTTCTTT
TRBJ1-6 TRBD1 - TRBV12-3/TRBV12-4 CASSTDDRVNSPLHF TGTGCCAGCAGCACAGACGACAGGGTTAATTCACCCCTCCACTTT
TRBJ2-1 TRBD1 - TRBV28 CASRPGQGAYNEQFF TGTGCCAGTCGACCGGGACAGGGGGCCTACAATGAGCAGTTCTTC
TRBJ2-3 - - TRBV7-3 CASSSISPGTQYF TGTGCCAGCAGCTCGATTAGCCCGGGTACGCAGTATTTT
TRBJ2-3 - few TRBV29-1 CSVEEAGLDTQYF TGCAGCGTTGAAGAGGCGGGTCTTGATACGCAGTATTTT
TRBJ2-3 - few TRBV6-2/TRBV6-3 CASSAPRLGNTQYF TGTGCCAGCAGCGCCCCCCGGTTGGGGAATACGCAGTATTTT
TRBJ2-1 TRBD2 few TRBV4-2 CASSQDPQGTDGGSYNEQFF TGTGCCAGCAGCCAAGATCCCCAGGGAACGGACGGGGGGTCCTACAATGAGCAGTTCTTC
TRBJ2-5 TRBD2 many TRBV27 CASTPLGTSGALGETQYF TGTGCCAGCACTCCCCTCGGGACTAGCGGGGCTTTGGGAGAGACCCAGTACTTC
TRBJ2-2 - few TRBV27 CACSSANTGELFF TGTGCCTGCTCGTCCGCGAACACCGGGGAGCTGTTTTTT
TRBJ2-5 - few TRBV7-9 CASIGQPQETQYF TGTGCCAGCATCGGACAACCCCAAGAGACCCAGTACTTC
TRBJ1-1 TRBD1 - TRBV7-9 CASSLQGQAETEAFF TGTGCCAGCAGCCTCCAAGGACAGGCAGAGACTGAAGCTTTCTTT
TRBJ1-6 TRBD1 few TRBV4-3 CASSQDAGQGLQSPLHF TGCGCCAGCAGCCAAGATGCGGGACAGGGTTTGCAGTCACCCCTCCACTTT
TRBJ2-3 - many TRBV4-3 CASSRAGRTSGDTQYF TGCGCCAGCAGCCGGGCAGGGAGGACCTCGGGAGATACGCAGTATTTT
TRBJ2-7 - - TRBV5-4 CASSLEDSYEQYF TGTGCCAGCAGCTTGGAGGACAGCTACGAGCAGTACTTC
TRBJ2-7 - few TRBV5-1 CASSLQGPSYEQYF TGCGCCAGCAGCTTACAGGGACCCTCCTACGAGCAGTACTTC
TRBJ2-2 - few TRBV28 CASSFRVSGELFF TGTGCCAGCAGTTTCCGGGTATCCGGGGAGCTGTTTTTT
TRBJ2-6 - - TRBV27 CATGRGQGSGANVLTF TGTGCCACGGGCCGCGGGCAGGGGTCTGGGGCCAACGTCCTGACTTTC
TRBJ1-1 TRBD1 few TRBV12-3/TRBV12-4 CASSRRGLGTEAFF TGTGCCAGCAGTCGTAGGGGGCTCGGGACTGAAGCTTTCTTT
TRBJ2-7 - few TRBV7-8 CASSSDGGEQYF TGTGCCAGCAGTTCGGACGGAGGGGAGCAGTACTTC
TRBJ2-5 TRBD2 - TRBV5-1 CASSPGLAAYQETQYF TGCGCCAGCAGCCCCGGACTAGCGGCGTACCAAGAGACCCAGTACTTC